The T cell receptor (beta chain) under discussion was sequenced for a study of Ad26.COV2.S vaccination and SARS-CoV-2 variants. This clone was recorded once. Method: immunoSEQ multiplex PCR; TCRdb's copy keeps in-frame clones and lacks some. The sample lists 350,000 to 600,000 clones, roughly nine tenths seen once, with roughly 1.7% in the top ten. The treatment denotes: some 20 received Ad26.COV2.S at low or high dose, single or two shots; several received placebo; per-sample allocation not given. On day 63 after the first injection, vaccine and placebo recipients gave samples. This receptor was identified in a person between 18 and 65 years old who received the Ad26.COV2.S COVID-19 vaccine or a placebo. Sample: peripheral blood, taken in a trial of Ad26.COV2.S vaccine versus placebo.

The CDR3 DNA reads TGTGCCTGCTCTCGGGGTGGGCCGGGTACTGAAGCTTTCTTT. Protein product: CACSRGGPGTEAFF. The V call is TRBV30, the J call TRBJ1-1; D unclear. V gave up 6 bases and J gave up 5 bases, with 19 bases separating them. Germline values: CDR1 GTSNPN, CDR2 SVGIG (reference sequence). The CDR3 loop spans 14 amino acids.